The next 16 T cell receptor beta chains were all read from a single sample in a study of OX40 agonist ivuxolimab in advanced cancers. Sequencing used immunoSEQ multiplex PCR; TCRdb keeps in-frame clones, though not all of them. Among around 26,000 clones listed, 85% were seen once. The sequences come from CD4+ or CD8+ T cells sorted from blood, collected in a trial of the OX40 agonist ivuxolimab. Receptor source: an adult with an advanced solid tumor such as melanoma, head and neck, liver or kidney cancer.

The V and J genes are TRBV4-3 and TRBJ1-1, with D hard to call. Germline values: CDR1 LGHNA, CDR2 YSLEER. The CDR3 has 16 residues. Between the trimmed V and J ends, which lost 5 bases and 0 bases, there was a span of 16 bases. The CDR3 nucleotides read TGCGCCAGCAGCGCAAGCGGGGAAGCCATGAACACTGAAGCTTTCTTT. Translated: CASSASGEAMNTEAFF.

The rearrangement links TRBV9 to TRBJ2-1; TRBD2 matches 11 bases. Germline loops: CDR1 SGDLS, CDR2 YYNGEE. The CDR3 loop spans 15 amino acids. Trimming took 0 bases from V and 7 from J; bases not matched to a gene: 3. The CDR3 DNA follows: TGTGCCAGCAGCGTAGGACTAGCGGGGTTGAATGAGCAGTTCTTC. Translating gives CASSVGLAGLNEQFF.

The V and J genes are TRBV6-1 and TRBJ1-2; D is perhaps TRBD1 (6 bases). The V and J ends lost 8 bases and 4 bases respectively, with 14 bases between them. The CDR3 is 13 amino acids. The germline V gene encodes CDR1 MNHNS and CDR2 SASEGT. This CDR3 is CASWRGAGYGYTF. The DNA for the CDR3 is TGTGCCAGCTGGAGGGGGGCGGGCTATGGCTACACCTTC.

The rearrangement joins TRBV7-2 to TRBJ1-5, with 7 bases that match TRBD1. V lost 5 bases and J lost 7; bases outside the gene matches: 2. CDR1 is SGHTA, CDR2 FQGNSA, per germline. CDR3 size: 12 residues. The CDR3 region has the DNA TGTGCCAGCAGCCAGGGGGGACAGCCCCAGCATTTT. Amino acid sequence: CASSQGGQPQHF.

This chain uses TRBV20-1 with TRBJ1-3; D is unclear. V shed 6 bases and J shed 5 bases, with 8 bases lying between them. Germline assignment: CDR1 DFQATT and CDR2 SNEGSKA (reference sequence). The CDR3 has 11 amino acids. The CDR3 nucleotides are TGCAGTGCGAAGTGGCGAAACACCATATATTTT. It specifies CSAKWRNTIYF.

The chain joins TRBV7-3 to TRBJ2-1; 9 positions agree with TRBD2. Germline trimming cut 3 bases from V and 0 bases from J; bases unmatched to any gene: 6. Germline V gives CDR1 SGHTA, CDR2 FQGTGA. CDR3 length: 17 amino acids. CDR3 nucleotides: TGTGCCAGCAGCTTGGCTAGCGGGGACCTCTCCTACAATGAGCAGTTCTTC. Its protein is CASSLASGDLSYNEQFF.

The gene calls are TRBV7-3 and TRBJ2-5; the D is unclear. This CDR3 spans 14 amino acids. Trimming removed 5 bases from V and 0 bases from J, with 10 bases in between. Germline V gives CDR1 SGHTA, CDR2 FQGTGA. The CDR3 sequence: CASSNGEYQETQYF. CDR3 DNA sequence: TGTGCCAGCAGCAACGGAGAGTACCAAGAGACCCAGTACTTC.

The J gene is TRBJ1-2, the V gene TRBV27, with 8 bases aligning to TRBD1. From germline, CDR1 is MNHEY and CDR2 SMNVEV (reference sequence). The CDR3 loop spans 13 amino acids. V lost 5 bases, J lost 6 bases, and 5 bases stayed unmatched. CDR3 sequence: CASSAGGMDGYTF. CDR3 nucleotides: TGTGCCAGCAGTGCAGGGGGCATGGATGGCTACACCTTC.

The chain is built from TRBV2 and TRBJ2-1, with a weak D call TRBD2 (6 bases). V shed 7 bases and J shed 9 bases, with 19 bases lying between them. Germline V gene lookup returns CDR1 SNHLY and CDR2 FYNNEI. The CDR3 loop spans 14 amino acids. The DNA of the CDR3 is TGTGCCAGCACCGCAGCGATAGGGACTGGTGAGCAGTTCTTC. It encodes CASTAAIGTGEQFF. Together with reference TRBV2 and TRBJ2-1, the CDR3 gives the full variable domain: EPEVTQTPSHQVTQMGQEVILRCVPISNHLYFYWYRQILGQKVEFLVSFYNNEISEKSEIFDDQFSVERPDGSNFTLKIRSTKLEDSAMYFCASTAAIGTGEQFFGPGTRLTVL.

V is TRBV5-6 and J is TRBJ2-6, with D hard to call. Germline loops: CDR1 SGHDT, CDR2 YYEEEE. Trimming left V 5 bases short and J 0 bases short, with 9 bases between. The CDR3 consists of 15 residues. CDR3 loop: CASRHRSSGANVLTF. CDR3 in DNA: TGTGCCAGCAGACACCGTAGCTCTGGGGCCAACGTCCTGACTTTC.

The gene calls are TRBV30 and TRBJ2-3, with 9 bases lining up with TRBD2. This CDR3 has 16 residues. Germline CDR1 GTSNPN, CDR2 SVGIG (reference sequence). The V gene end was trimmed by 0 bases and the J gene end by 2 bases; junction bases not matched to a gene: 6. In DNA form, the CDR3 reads TGTGCCTGGAGTGTTGGCGGGGGGGGCCCCACAGATACGCAGTATTTT. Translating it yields CAWSVGGGGPTDTQYF.

CDR3 DNA sequence: TGTGCCAGCTCACCACCCTTATGGGAAGGTCAGCCCCAGCATTTT. Translating gives CASSPPLWEGQPQHF. J is TRBJ1-5 and V is TRBV18; D is unclear. V lost 0 bases, J lost 6 bases, and 12 bases lay in between. Per germline, CDR1 KGHSH and CDR2 LQKENI. This CDR3 region has 15 residues.

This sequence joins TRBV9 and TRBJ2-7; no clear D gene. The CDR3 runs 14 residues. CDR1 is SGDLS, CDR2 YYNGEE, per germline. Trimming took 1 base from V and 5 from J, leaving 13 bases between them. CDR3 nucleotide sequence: TGTGCCAGCAGCGTAAATCCCGCGCCTGACGAGCAGTACTTC. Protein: CASSVNPAPDEQYF.

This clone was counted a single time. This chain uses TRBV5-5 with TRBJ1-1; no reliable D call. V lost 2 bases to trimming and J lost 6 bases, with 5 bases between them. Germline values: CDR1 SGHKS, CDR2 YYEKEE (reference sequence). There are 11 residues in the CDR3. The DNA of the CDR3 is TGTGCCAGCAGCTTCCCCCCTGAAGCTTTCTTT. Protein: CASSFPPEAFF.

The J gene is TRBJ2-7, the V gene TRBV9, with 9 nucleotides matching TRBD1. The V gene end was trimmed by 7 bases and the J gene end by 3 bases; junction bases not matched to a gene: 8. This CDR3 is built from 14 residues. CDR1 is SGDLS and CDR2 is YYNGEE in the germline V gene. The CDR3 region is CASSPTGGVYEQYF. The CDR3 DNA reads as TGTGCCAGCTCACCTACAGGGGGCGTCTACGAGCAGTACTTC.

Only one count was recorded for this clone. The CDR3 bases are TGTGCCAGTAGCTTCGGGACAGGGAGCTATAATTCACCCCTCCACTTT. Protein sequence: CASSFGTGSYNSPLHF. This chain connects TRBV19 to TRBJ1-6; 9 bases align to TRBD1. The CDR3 consists of 16 residues. V was pared by 6 bases and J by 3 bases, with 6 bases of the junction left unmatched. Germline CDR1 and CDR2: LNHDA and SQIVND (reference sequence).